These T cell receptor beta chains were read from a single sample in a study of Graves' ophthalmopathy and Graves' hyperthyroidism. TCRdb redid the calling of the multiplex PCR reads with MiXCR, one entry per CDR3 protein. Of about 1.1 million distinct CDR3 sequences listed, 36% are singletons. The specimen sequenced was peripheral blood or thyroid tissue (not recorded which). These receptors came from an adult man with Graves' hyperthyroidism. Both conserved end residues are part of each CDR3. The D gene is left open where the match is weak. Only part of the rows carry a size: once, few, many, or a class if the clone is expanded.

CDR3,DNA,V,J,size,D
CGISEQGADNQPQHF,TGTGGCATCAGTGAGCAGGGGGCAGACAATCAGCCCCAGCATTTT,TRBV6-1,TRBJ1-5,.,TRBD1
CSVDGQGAYEQYF,TGCAGCGTTGACGGACAGGGGGCCTACGAGCAGTACTTC,TRBV29-1,TRBJ2-7,many,TRBD1
CASSLSSARETEAFF,TGCGCCAGCAGCTTGAGCAGTGCGCGCGAGACTGAAGCTTTCTTT,TRBV5-1,TRBJ1-1,many,.
CASSEKRIWWQGNQPQHF,TGTGCCAGCAGTGAAAAGCGTATTTGGTGGCAGGGCAATCAGCCCCAGCATTTT,TRBV6-1,TRBJ1-5,few,.
CASSTRLDTQYF,TGTGCCAGCAGCACGCGGTTGGATACGCAGTATTTT,TRBV7-8,TRBJ2-3,.,.
CASSQEVQGTGGYTGELFF,TGCGCCAGCAGCCAAGAAGTGCAGGGCACGGGAGGCTACACCGGGGAGCTGTTTTTT,TRBV7-8,TRBJ2-2,.,TRBD2
CASSSTFGQDYTF,TGTGCCAGCAGTTCCACCTTCGGACAAGACTACACCTTC,TRBV25-1,TRBJ1-2,.,.
CASSFRDNQETQYF,TGTGCCAGCAGCTTCCGTGACAACCAAGAGACCCAGTACTTC,TRBV9,TRBJ2-5,many,.
CASSLGVAPRTF,TGTGCCAGCAGCCTGGGGGTGGCTCCTCGCACCTTC,TRBV11-1,TRBJ1-2,many,.
CASSVTGSSYEQYF,TGCGCCAGCAGCGTGACAGGATCCTCCTACGAGCAGTACTTC,TRBV5-1,TRBJ2-7,many,.
CASSLVTAAETQYF,TGTGCCAGCAGTTTGGTGACAGCTGCAGAGACCCAGTACTTC,TRBV28,TRBJ2-5,.,.
CAGWTGGFGNQPQHF,TGTGCCGGGTGGACAGGGGGCTTCGGCAATCAGCCCCAGCATTTT,TRBV10-3,TRBJ1-5,.,TRBD1
CSANPSGTRYEQYF,TGCAGTGCTAATCCTAGCGGGACAAGGTACGAGCAGTACTTC,TRBV20-1,TRBJ2-7,.,TRBD2
CASSSPGDTYPKEQYF,TGTGCCAGCAGTTCTCCGGGGGATACATACCCTAAGGAGCAGTACTTC,TRBV6-5,TRBJ2-7,.,.
CASTYGEKLFF,TGTGCCAGCACTTATGGTGAAAAACTGTTTTTT,TRBV12-3/TRBV12-4,TRBJ1-4,many,.
CASSQDWSPQHF,TGTGCCAGCAGCCAAGATTGGTCGCCCCAGCATTTT,TRBV14,TRBJ1-5,once,.
CAISEDPGNTEAFF,TGTGCCATTAGCGAGGACCCAGGGAACACTGAAGCTTTCTTT,TRBV10-3,TRBJ1-1,.,.
CASSEAGMVGANVLTF,TGTGCCAGCAGTGAAGCAGGGATGGTTGGGGCCAACGTCCTGACTTTC,TRBV2,TRBJ2-6,many,.
CSLAGTQETQYF,TGCAGCTTGGCAGGGACCCAAGAGACCCAGTACTTC,TRBV29-1,TRBJ2-5,.,.
CASSWDLRPGTQYF,TGTGCCAGCAGCTGGGACTTGAGACCGGGGACCCAGTACTTC,TRBV7-2,TRBJ2-5,many,.
CASSRPNIIEAFF,TGTGCCAGCAGTCGCCCCAACATCATTGAAGCTTTCTTT,TRBV6-5,TRBJ1-1,many,.
CSARGNRGYEQYF,TGCAGTGCTAGAGGTAACAGGGGTTACGAGCAGTACTTC,TRBV20-1,TRBJ2-7,few,TRBD1
CASRDALKETQYF,TGTGCCAGCCGAGATGCGTTAAAGGAGACCCAGTACTTC,TRBV7-9,TRBJ2-5,.,.
CASKLREIMNTEAFF,TGTGCCAGCAAATTACGGGAGATAATGAACACTGAAGCTTTCTTT,TRBV6-6,TRBJ1-1,many,.
CASKSGPGKQYF,TGTGCCAGCAAGTCAGGGCCCGGAAAGCAGTACTTC,TRBV2,TRBJ2-7,many,.
CASTEPSGEQYF,TGTGCCAGCACAGAGCCATCCGGGGAGCAGTACTTC,TRBV6-1,TRBJ2-7,once,.
CAATVGGNQPQHF,TGTGCCGCCACGGTGGGGGGCAATCAGCCCCAGCATTTT,TRBV7-8,TRBJ1-5,.,.
CASNLAGGPEQYF,TGTGCCAGCAACCTAGCGGGAGGACCAGAGCAGTACTTC,TRBV2,TRBJ2-7,.,TRBD2
CASRRGGLGSGEQYF,TGTGCCAGCAGACGAGGGGGACTTGGGTCGGGTGAGCAGTACTTC,TRBV7-2,TRBJ2-7,many,.
CASSPGGVAGIYEQYF,TGCGCCAGCAGCCCCGGAGGGGTAGCGGGGATCTACGAGCAGTACTTC,TRBV7-2,TRBJ2-7,.,TRBD2
CASSDSGRSHEQYF,TGCGCCAGCAGTGACTCCGGGAGGTCCCACGAGCAGTACTTC,TRBV10-2,TRBJ2-7,.,TRBD2
CASSVDTSYEQYF,TGTGCCAGCAGCGTAGACACCTCCTACGAGCAGTACTTC,TRBV9,TRBJ2-7,.,.
CASSLVERQPQHF,TGTGCCAGCAGCTTAGTGGAAAGGCAGCCCCAGCATTTT,TRBV7-2,TRBJ1-5,many,.
CASSQVQGFVNTEAFF,TGCGCCAGCAGCCAAGTTCAGGGCTTTGTGAACACTGAAGCTTTCTTT,TRBV4-1,TRBJ1-1,few,.
CASSPGAGGELFF,TGTGCCAGCTCACCAGGGGCTGGCGGGGAGCTGTTTTTT,TRBV18,TRBJ2-2,once,.
CSVGSPYSYEQYF,TGCAGCGTTGGCTCACCTTACTCCTACGAGCAGTACTTC,TRBV29-1,TRBJ2-7,many,.
CASSYSQPGTEHQPQHF,TGTGCCAGCAGTTACTCACAGCCTGGGACAGAACATCAGCCCCAGCATTTT,TRBV6-2/TRBV6-3,TRBJ1-5,few,TRBD1
CASSGRQEIRYEQYF,TGTGCCAGCAGCGGGCGACAGGAGATCCGCTACGAGCAGTACTTC,TRBV5-6,TRBJ2-7,many,.
CASSQDATGRGYTF,TGTGCCAGCAGCCAAGACGCGACAGGACGGGGCTACACCTTC,TRBV7-2,TRBJ1-2,many,.
CASSLSGDHRYGYTF,TGTGCCAGCAGTTTATCCGGGGACCATCGCTATGGCTACACCTTC,TRBV27,TRBJ1-2,few,.
CATKTFSDYTDTQYF,TGTGCCACCAAGACTTTCTCGGACTACACAGATACGCAGTATTTT,TRBV10-3,TRBJ2-3,.,.
CSATHQGMANTEAFF,TGCAGTGCTACCCACCAGGGGATGGCCAACACTGAAGCTTTCTTT,TRBV20-1,TRBJ1-1,many,.
CSSEDGTSGANVLTF,TGCAGCAGTGAGGACGGGACGTCTGGGGCCAACGTCCTGACTTTC,TRBV29-1,TRBJ2-6,.,.
CSATGGQGLYEQYF,TGCAGCGCTACAGGGGGACAGGGCCTCTACGAGCAGTACTTC,TRBV29-1,TRBJ2-7,few,TRBD1
CASSLDPPGGNQPQHF,TGTGCCAGCAGTCTCGATCCCCCGGGGGGAAATCAGCCCCAGCATTTT,TRBV2,TRBJ1-5,.,.
CASSISESPDNQPQHF,TGTGCCAGTAGTATCTCCGAATCACCAGATAATCAGCCCCAGCATTTT,TRBV19,TRBJ1-5,many,.
CAWSPRRAEAFF,TGTGCCTGGAGCCCACGGCGGGCCGAAGCTTTCTTT,TRBV30,TRBJ1-1,.,.
CSVEDPAGGGGAIQTQYF,TGCAGCGTTGAAGATCCGGCAGGTGGTGGTGGGGCCATTCAGACCCAGTACTTC,TRBV29-1,TRBJ2-5,many,.
CASTNGDRLMEQYF,TGTGCCAGCACCAACGGGGACAGATTGATGGAGCAGTACTTC,TRBV10-2,TRBJ2-7,few,TRBD1
CASSIVWQAEQYF,TGTGCCAGTAGTATTGTCTGGCAGGCCGAGCAGTACTTC,TRBV19,TRBJ2-7,.,.
CSVTGDAGYTF,TGCAGCGTAACAGGGGATGCTGGCTACACCTTC,TRBV29-1,TRBJ1-2,.,TRBD1
CASSSSVEQYF,TGTGCCAGCAGCTCCTCTGTTGAGCAGTACTTC,TRBV11-2,TRBJ2-7,.,.
CSASTSRVNQPQHF,TGCAGTGCCAGCACCAGCAGGGTCAATCAGCCCCAGCATTTT,TRBV20-1,TRBJ1-5,.,.
CASSYSKADGQPRGYTF,TGTGCCAGCAGTTACTCGAAGGCTGATGGTCAACCGCGTGGCTACACCTTC,TRBV12-3/TRBV12-4,TRBJ1-2,.,.